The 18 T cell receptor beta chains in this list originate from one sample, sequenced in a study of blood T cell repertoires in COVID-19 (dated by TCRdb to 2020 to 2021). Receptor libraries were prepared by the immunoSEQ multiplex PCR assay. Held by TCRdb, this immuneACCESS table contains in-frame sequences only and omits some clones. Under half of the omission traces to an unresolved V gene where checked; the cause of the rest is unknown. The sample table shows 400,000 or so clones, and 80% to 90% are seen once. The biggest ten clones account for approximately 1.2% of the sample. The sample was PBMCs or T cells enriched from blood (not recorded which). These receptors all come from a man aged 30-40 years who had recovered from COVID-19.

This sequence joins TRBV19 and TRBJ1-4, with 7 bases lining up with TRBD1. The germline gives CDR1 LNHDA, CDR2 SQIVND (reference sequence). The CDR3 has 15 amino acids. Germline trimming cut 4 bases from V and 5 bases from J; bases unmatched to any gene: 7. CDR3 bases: TGTGCCAGTAGTACCGGACAGGCCAGGAATGAAAAACTGTTTTTT. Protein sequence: CASSTGQARNEKLFF. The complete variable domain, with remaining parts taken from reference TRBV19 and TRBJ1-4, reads DGGITQSPKYLFRKEGQNVTLSCEQNLNHDAMYWYRQDPGQGLRLIYYSQIVNDFQKGDIAEGYSVSREKKESFPLTVTSAQKNPTAFYLCASSTGQARNEKLFFGSGTQLSVL.

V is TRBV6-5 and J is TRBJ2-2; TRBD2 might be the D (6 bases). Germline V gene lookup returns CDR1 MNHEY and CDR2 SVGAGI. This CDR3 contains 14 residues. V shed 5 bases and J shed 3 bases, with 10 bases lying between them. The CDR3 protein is CASSKDYDTGELFF. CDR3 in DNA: TGTGCCAGCAGTAAGGACTACGACACCGGGGAGCTGTTTTTT.

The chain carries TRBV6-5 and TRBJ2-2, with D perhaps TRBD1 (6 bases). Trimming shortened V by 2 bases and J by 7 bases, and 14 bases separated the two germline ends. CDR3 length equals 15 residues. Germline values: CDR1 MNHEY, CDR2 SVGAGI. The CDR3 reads CASSYGTLEDGELFF. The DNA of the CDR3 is TGTGCCAGCAGTTACGGGACACTAGAGGACGGGGAGCTGTTTTTT.

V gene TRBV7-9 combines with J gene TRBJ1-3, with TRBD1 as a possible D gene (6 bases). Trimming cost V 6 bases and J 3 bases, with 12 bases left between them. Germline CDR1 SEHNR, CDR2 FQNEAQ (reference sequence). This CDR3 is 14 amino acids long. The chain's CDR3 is CASRLQGGGNTIYF. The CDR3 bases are TGTGCCAGCAGATTACAGGGTGGTGGAAACACCATATATTTT.

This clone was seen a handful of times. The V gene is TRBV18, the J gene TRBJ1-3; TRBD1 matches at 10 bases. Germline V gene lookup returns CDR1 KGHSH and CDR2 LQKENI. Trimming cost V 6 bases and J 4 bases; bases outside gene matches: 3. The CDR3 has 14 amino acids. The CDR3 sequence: CASSSGQGGNTIYF. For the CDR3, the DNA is TGTGCCAGCTCGTCGGGACAGGGGGGAAACACCATATATTTT.

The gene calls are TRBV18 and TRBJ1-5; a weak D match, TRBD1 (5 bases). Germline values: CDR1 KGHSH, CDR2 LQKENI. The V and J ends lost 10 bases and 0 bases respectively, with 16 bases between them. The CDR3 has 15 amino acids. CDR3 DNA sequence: TGTGCCACTACCCTAACAGGAAATAGCAATCAGCCCCAGCATTTT. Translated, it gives CATTLTGNSNQPQHF.

CDR3 in DNA: TGTGCCAGCAACGGACGGACAGCCCAAGAGACCCAGTACTTC. It codes for CASNGRTAQETQYF. This sequence joins TRBV2 and TRBJ2-5, with a weak D call TRBD1 (6 bases). Trimming pared 7 bases from V and 1 base from J, leaving 13 bases between. The germline V gene has CDR1 SNHLY and CDR2 FYNNEI. CDR3 length equals 14 residues. The entire variable domain, with the rest obtained from reference TRBV2 and TRBJ2-5, is as follows: EPEVTQTPSHQVTQMGQEVILRCVPISNHLYFYWYRQILGQKVEFLVSFYNNEISEKSEIFDDQFSVERPDGSNFTLKIRSTKLEDSAMYFCASNGRTAQETQYFGPGTRLLVL.

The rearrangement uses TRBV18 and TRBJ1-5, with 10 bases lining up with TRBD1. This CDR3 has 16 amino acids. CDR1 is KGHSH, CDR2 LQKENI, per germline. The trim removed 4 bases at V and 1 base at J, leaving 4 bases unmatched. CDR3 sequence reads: CASSRPGQGSNQPQHF. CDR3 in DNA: TGTGCCAGCTCACGACCGGGACAGGGGAGCAATCAGCCCCAGCATTTT. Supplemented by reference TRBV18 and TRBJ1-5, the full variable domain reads NAGVMQNPRHLVRRRGQEARLRCSPMKGHSHVYWYRQLPEEGLKFMVYLQKENIIDESGMPKERFSAEFPKEGPSILRIQQVVRGDSAAYFCASSRPGQGSNQPQHFGDGTRLSIL.

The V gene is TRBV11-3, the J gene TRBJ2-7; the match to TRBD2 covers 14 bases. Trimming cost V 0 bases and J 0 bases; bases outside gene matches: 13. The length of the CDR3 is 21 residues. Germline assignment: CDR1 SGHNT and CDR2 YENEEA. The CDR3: CASSLEDPGLAGEPASYEQYF. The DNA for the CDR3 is TGTGCCAGCAGCTTAGAAGACCCGGGACTAGCGGGAGAACCCGCCTCCTACGAGCAGTACTTC.

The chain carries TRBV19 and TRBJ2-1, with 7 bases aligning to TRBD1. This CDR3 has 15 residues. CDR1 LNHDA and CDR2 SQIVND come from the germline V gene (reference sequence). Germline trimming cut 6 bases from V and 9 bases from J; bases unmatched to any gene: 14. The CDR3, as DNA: TGTGCCAGTAGCGGTACAGGGGTGGCGATTTCTGAGCAGTTCTTC. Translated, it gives CASSGTGVAISEQFF.

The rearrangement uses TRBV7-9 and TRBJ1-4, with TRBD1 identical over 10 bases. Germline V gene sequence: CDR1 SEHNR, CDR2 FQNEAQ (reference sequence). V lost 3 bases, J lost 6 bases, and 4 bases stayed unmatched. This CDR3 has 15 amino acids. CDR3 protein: CASSFWTGGDEKLFF. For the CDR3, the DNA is TGTGCCAGCAGCTTTTGGACAGGGGGTGATGAAAAACTGTTTTTT.

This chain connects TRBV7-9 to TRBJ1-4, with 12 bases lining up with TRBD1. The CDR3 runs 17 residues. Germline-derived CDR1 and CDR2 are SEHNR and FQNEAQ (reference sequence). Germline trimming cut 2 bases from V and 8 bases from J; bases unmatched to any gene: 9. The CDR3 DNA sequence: TGTGCCAGCAGCTTAATAAATTCCGGGACAGGGGGCGAAAAACTGTTTTTT. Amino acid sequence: CASSLINSGTGGEKLFF.

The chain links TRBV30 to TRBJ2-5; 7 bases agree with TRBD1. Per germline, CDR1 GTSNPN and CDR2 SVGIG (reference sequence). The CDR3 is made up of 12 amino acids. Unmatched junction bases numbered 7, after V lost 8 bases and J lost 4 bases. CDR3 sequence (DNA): TGTGCCCGCCGGGACAGCGGAGAGACCCAGTACTTC. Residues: CARRDSGETQYF.

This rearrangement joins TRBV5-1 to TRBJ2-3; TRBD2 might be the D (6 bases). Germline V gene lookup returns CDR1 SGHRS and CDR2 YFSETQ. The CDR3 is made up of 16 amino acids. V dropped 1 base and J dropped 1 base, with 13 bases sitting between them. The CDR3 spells CASSLYWGDGTDTQYF. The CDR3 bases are TGCGCCAGCAGCTTGTATTGGGGGGACGGCACAGATACGCAGTATTTT.

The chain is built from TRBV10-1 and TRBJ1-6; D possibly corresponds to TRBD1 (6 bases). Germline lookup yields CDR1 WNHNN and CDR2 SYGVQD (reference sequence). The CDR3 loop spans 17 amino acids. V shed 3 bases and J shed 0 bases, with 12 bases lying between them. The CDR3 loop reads CASSDPQGPSYNSPLHF. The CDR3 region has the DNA TGCGCCAGCAGTGATCCCCAGGGGCCCTCCTATAATTCACCCCTCCACTTT.

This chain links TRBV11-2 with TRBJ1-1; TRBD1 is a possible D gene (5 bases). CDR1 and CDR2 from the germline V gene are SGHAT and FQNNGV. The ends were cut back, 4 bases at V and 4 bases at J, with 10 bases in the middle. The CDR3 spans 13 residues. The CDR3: CASSSSGGTEAFF. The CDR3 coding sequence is TGTGCCAGCAGCTCTAGCGGGGGCACTGAAGCTTTCTTT.

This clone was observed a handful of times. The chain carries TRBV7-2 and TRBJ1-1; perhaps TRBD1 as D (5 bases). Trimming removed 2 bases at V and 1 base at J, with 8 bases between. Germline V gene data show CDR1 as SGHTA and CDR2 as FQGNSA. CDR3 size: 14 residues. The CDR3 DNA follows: TGTGCCAGCAGCTTAATTCAGGGGAACACTGAAGCTTTCTTT. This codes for CASSLIQGNTEAFF. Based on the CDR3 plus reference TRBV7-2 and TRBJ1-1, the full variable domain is GAGVSQSPSNKVTEKGKDVELRCDPISGHTALYWYRQSLGQGLEFLIYFQGNSAPDKSGLPSDRFSAERTGGSVSTLTIQRTQQEDSAVYLCASSLIQGNTEAFFGQGTRLTVV.

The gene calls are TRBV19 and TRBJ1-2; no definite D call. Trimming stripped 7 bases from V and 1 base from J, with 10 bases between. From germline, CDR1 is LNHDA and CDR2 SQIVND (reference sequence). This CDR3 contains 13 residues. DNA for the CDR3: TGTGCCAGTAATTCCCGAGGTAACTATGGCTACACCTTC. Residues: CASNSRGNYGYTF.